This T cell receptor beta chain was retrieved from a study of prognosis after radiotherapy for stage I lung cancer. Study details: Across the cohort, concurrent therapy accompanying stereotactic body radiotherapy was administered to no patient.

This CDR3 is 14 amino acids long. Germline CDR1 SGHNT, CDR2 YYREEE (reference sequence). The authors amplified TCR beta CDR3 from genomic DNA using two-round multiplex PCR. Round one of PCR was performed, and it used primers specific to each TRBV and TRBJ gene. TCRdb itself ran the multiplex PCR reads through MiXCR, one entry per CDR3 protein. The table lists 30,000 to 40,000 distinct CDR3 sequences, approximately 29% of them singletons, with roughly 26% in the top ten. This clonotype was detected only a few times. Germline is not matched at one junction end, which may reflect a read error. On two occasions, one at each of two time points, 5.5 to 7 milliliters of peripheral blood were drawn.

This chain uses TRBV5-4 with TRBJ2-7, with 7 bases lining up with TRBD2. The receptor comes from a donor over 45 with non-small cell lung cancer. The sequenced sample was PBMCs, obtained before or after stereotactic body radiation therapy (not recorded which). In nucleotides, the CDR3 is TGTGCCAGCAGCCTCCGGGACTATTCCTCCGAGCAGTACTTC. It codes for CASSLRDYSSEQYF.